The 7 T cell receptor beta chains below come from one sample, sequenced in a study of Graves' ophthalmopathy and Graves' hyperthyroidism. Amplified material comprised TCR beta CDR3 regions derived from RNA transcripts. Scientists carried out first-round RT-PCR using HTBI primers and then a second-round multiplex PCR. TCRdb processed the multiplex PCR reads anew with MiXCR; each CDR3 protein has one entry. The data hold around 590,000 distinct CDR3 sequences, with approximately 37% observed a single time. The specimen was peripheral blood or thyroid tissue (not recorded which). Receptor source: an adult man with Graves' hyperthyroidism.

V gene TRBV10-3 combines with J gene TRBJ1-1; TRBD1 agrees at 12 bases. The CDR3 runs to 14 residues. Germline V CDR1 and CDR2: ENHRY, SYGVKD. The V and J ends lost 10 bases and 4 bases, in that order; junction bases with no gene match: 7. The DNA of the CDR3 is TGTGCCACTGGTTGGGACAGGGGGCCCACTGAAGCTTTCTTT. Its translation: CATGWDRGPTEAFF.

This clonotype was recorded many times. J is TRBJ1-2 and V is TRBV7-8, with no clear D. The germline V and J ends were trimmed by 5 bases and 3 bases, with 13 bases remaining between them. This CDR3 contains 14 residues. Germline lookup yields CDR1 SGHVS and CDR2 FQNEAQ. The CDR3 sequence: CASSASLGYYGYTF. CDR3 nucleotide sequence: TGTGCCAGCAGCGCGTCTTTGGGTTACTATGGCTACACCTTC. The complete variable domain, with remaining parts taken from reference TRBV7-8 and TRBJ1-2, reads GAGVSQSPRYKVAKRGQDVALRCDPISGHVSLFWYQQALGQGPEFLTYFQNEAQLDKSGLPSDRFFAERPEGSVSTLKIQRTQQEDSAVYLCASSASLGYYGYTFGSGTRLTVV.

There are many counts of this clonotype. The chain combines TRBV10-2 with TRBJ1-6; possibly TRBD1 for D (6 bases). Deletions cut 6 bases from V and 10 bases from J, with 13 bases between. Germline CDR1 reads WSHSY; CDR2 reads SAAADI. The CDR3 sequence is 13 residues long. The CDR3 sequence is CASSVDRISPLHF. The CDR3 DNA is TGCGCCAGCAGCGTGGACAGAATCTCACCCCTCCACTTT.

The V gene is TRBV10-3, the J gene TRBJ1-5; 7 bases are shared with TRBD1. The CDR3 is made up of 17 amino acids. CDR1 ENHRY and CDR2 SYGVKD come from the germline V gene. The V and J ends lost 4 bases and 0 bases, in that order; junction bases with no gene match: 9. The CDR3 DNA reads TGTGCCATCAGTGGGGTTGACAGGGTGGATAGCAATCAGCCCCAGCATTTT. This encodes CAISGVDRVDSNQPQHF.

This clonotype appeared many times. The chain employs TRBV3-1 and TRBJ1-5; D perhaps matches TRBD1 (5 bases). The CDR3 loop spans 14 amino acids. Germline assignment: CDR1 LGHDT and CDR2 YNNKEL (reference sequence). With 1 base removed from V and 3 bases from J, the gap between germline ends came to 7 bases. The CDR3 here is CASSQGQNNQPQHF. The DNA of the CDR3 is TGTGCCAGCAGCCAAGGACAGAACAATCAGCCCCAGCATTTT.

For this clonotype: The junction does not match germline at one end; this may be a read error. This chain joins TRBV20-1 and TRBJ2-7, with 8 bases aligning to TRBD1. CDR3 size: 15 residues. Germline CDR1 DFQATT, CDR2 SNEGSKA (reference sequence). The CDR3 region is CSANPGQGLSYERYF. CDR3 in DNA: TGCAGTGCTAATCCCGGACAGGGTCTCTCCTACGAGCGGTACTTC.

This clonotype was observed at least ten times. In DNA form, the CDR3 reads TGCAGCGTTGTCAGGGATACCAACACTGAAGCTTTCTTT. Its translation: CSVVRDTNTEAFF. V and J are TRBV29-1 and TRBJ1-1; possible D gene TRBD1, 5 bases. Germline V CDR1 and CDR2: SQVTM, ANQGSEA. The CDR3 totals 13 residues. V shed 4 bases and J shed 2 bases, with 11 bases lying between them.